The source of this TCR beta chain is a study of blood T cell repertoires in COVID-19. Trimming left V 1 base short and J 5 bases short, with 11 bases between. Germline V gene lookup returns CDR1 SGHTA and CDR2 FQGTGA. The CDR3 contains 15 residues. Sequencing used immunoSEQ multiplex PCR; TCRdb keeps in-frame clones, though not all of them. The table has about 250,000 clones, 70% to 90% seen once. V is TRBV7-3 and J is TRBJ2-2, with D possibly TRBD2 on 5 matching bases. The specimen sequenced was PBMCs or T cells enriched from blood (not recorded which). The clonotype comes from a woman between 50 and 59 years old with acute COVID-19. The CDR3 reads CASSLNVGGTGELFF. CDR3 coding DNA: TGTGCCAGCAGCTTAAATGTTGGAGGAACCGGGGAGCTGTTTTTT.